These T cell receptor beta chains were read from a single sample in a study of blood T cell repertoires in COVID-19. The data were produced by immunoSEQ multiplex PCR, yet TCRdb's version contains in-frame clones alone and is incomplete. The table has 150,000 to 200,000 clones, 65% to 85% seen once. Sequenced material: PBMCs or T cells enriched from blood (not recorded which). The receptor set was obtained from a man between 40 and 49 years old who had recovered from COVID-19. CDR3s include the opening cysteine and the closing phenylalanine or tryptophan. A D gene is named only where the DNA matches it firmly. Clone size is stated in some rows and not others, as once, few, many or a class when expanded.

TRBD1	TRBV11-2	17	TRBJ2-5	.	CASSSYGQGRFQETQYF	TGTGCCAGCAGCTCCTACGGACAGGGGAGGTTCCAAGAGACCCAGTACTTC
.	TRBV10-2	13	TRBJ2-1	.	CASQQSLYNEQFF	TGCGCCAGCCAACAGAGCTTATACAATGAGCAGTTCTTC
.	TRBV4-1	15	TRBJ1-1	.	CASSQERSRGTEAFF	TGCGCCAGCAGCCAAGAAAGGTCCCGGGGGACTGAAGCTTTCTTT
.	TRBV9	14	TRBJ1-2	.	CASSSGVHLSGYTF	TGTGCCAGCAGCTCGGGAGTGCACCTCTCAGGCTACACCTTC
TRBD1	TRBV7-2	15	TRBJ2-3	.	CASSFRDRGRDTQYF	TGTGCCAGCAGCTTCCGGGACAGGGGGCGTGATACGCAGTATTTT
TRBD1	TRBV11-2	13	TRBJ1-1	once	CASSLQGATEAFF	TGTGCCAGCAGCTTGCAGGGGGCCACTGAAGCTTTCTTT
TRBD2	TRBV5-1	16	TRBJ2-1	once	CASSRNLAGGYNEQFF	TGCGCCAGCAGCCGTAACTTAGCGGGGGGCTACAATGAGCAGTTCTTC
TRBD1	TRBV6-2/TRBV6-3	17	TRBJ1-2	.	CASSRLSARDRGGGYTF	TGTGCCAGCAGTCGTTTATCCGCCCGGGACAGGGGAGGTGGCTACACCTTC
.	TRBV28	18	TRBJ1-5	.	CASSFVLGTVNSNQPQHF	TGTGCCAGCAGTTTCGTCCTTGGCACAGTTAATAGCAATCAGCCCCAGCATTTT
TRBD1	TRBV9	12	TRBJ2-7	.	CASSVDRGEQYF	TGTGCCAGCAGCGTCGACAGGGGCGAGCAGTACTTC
TRBD1	TRBV12-3/TRBV12-4	13	TRBJ1-4	.	CATSGGANEKLFF	TGTGCCACCTCAGGGGGCGCTAATGAAAAACTGTTTTTT
TRBD1	TRBV18	16	TRBJ1-4	.	CASSPGQGATNEKLFF	TGTGCCAGCTCACCAGGGCAGGGGGCAACTAATGAAAAACTGTTTTTT
.	TRBV28	16	TRBJ1-1	.	CASSPHLGSPNTEAFF	TGTGCCAGCAGTCCCCACCTCGGGAGTCCAAACACTGAAGCTTTCTTT
.	TRBV5-1	16	TRBJ1-1	.	CASSLPREGRRAEAFF	TGCGCCAGCAGCTTGCCCCGTGAGGGGAGGAGGGCTGAAGCTTTCTTT
.	TRBV2	13	TRBJ1-2	few	CASSRTMDYGYTF	TGTGCCAGCAGCCGGACTATGGACTATGGCTACACCTTC
.	TRBV19	15	TRBJ2-5	once	CASSIRRGPQETQYF	TGTGCCAGTAGTATCCGGCGGGGGCCCCAAGAGACCCAGTACTTC
TRBD1	TRBV5-1	15	TRBJ2-5	.	CASSLYRGSEETQYF	TGCGCCAGCAGCTTATACAGGGGGTCTGAAGAGACCCAGTACTTC
TRBD2	TRBV27	15	TRBJ2-2	.	CASSTYAGGFRELFF	TGTGCCAGCAGTACCTACGCGGGGGGGTTTCGGGAGCTGTTTTTT
TRBD2	TRBV5-1	14	TRBJ2-2	.	CASTLAGNTGELFF	TGCGCCAGCACTCTAGCGGGGAACACCGGGGAGCTGTTTTTT
.	TRBV10-3	16	TRBJ1-3	few	CAISPRQVRSGNTIYF	TGTGCCATCAGTCCCCGACAGGTCCGCTCTGGAAACACCATATATTTT
.	TRBV30	15	TRBJ1-6	few	CAWSALDNHNSPLHF	TGTGCCTGGAGTGCCCTTGACAATCATAATTCACCCCTCCACTTT
.	TRBV10-3	13	TRBJ1-3	few	CAMGGYSGNTIYF	TGTGCAATGGGCGGGTACTCTGGAAACACCATATATTTT